These 9 T cell receptor beta chains came from one sample sequenced in a study of Graves' ophthalmopathy and Graves' hyperthyroidism. Beta-chain TCR CDR3 regions were amplified from RNA transcripts. First-round RT-PCR with HTBI primers preceded a second-round multiplex PCR. TCRdb redid the calling of the multiplex PCR reads with MiXCR, one entry per CDR3 protein. Counted here are hundreds of thousands of distinct CDR3 sequences, approximately 39% occurring once; the ten biggest clones make up over 2.5%. Sequences were obtained from peripheral blood. All receptors come from an adult man with Graves' ophthalmopathy.

The chain uses TRBV10-3 and TRBJ2-5, with 10 bases aligning to TRBD2. This CDR3 has 18 amino acids. Losses at the gene ends were 4 bases for V and 5 bases for J; bases not matched to a gene: 16. Germline lookup yields CDR1 ENHRY and CDR2 SYGVKD. CDR3 region: CAISGWTSGQPGGETQYF. CDR3 bases: TGTGCCATCAGTGGATGGACTAGCGGACAGCCGGGGGGTGAGACCCAGTACTTC.

This clonotype was picked up many times. CDR3 sequence: CASSLHYGEYQAYEQYF. CDR3 coding DNA: TGTGCCAGCAGCTTACATTATGGAGAGTACCAGGCCTACGAGCAGTACTTC. The rearrangement uses TRBV7-9 and TRBJ2-7; D is unresolved. V was cut by 2 bases and J by 2 bases, with 19 bases left in between. The CDR3 covers 17 residues. The germline V gene has CDR1 SEHNR and CDR2 FQNEAQ (reference sequence).

This clonotype was recorded at least ten times. The chain couples TRBV15 to TRBJ2-7; D possibly corresponds to TRBD1 (7 bases). Germline V gives CDR1 LNHNV, CDR2 YYDKDF (reference sequence). V lost 3 bases, J lost 6 bases, and 21 bases lay in between. The CDR3 spans 16 residues. This CDR3 reads CATSRGSRQGLSEQYF. CDR3 in DNA: TGTGCCACCAGCAGGGGTTCAAGACAGGGACTCTCCGAGCAGTACTTC.

The chain carries TRBV19 and TRBJ1-1; possible D gene TRBD1, 5 bases. In germline, CDR1 is LNHDA, CDR2 SQIVND (reference sequence). Trimming removed 6 bases at V and 0 bases at J, with 17 bases between. This CDR3 has 16 residues. The CDR3 DNA follows: TGTGCCAGTAGACTCTTAGCGGAGGGGATGAACACTGAAGCTTTCTTT. Translating gives CASRLLAEGMNTEAFF.

This clonotype has ten or more counts. The V gene is TRBV6-1, the J gene TRBJ1-1; the D gene is possibly TRBD1 (6 bases). CDR3 size: 18 residues. In germline, CDR1 is MNHNS, CDR2 SASEGT. The V end lost 4 bases, the J end lost 3 bases, and 24 bases lay between the germline ends. CDR3 in DNA: TGTGCCAGCAGTGCAATAAAGGGGGGATCGGGACAAGACACTGAAGCTTTCTTT. It codes for CASSAIKGGSGQDTEAFF.

The chain combines TRBV10-3 with TRBJ1-4; 8 bases are a match to TRBD1. CDR1 and CDR2 (germline): ENHRY, SYGVKD. The length of the CDR3 is 15 residues. Trimming cost V 7 bases and J 8 bases; bases outside gene matches: 12. CDR3 nucleotide sequence: TGTGCCATCACCGAGGGACAGGCGTATTGGGAAAAACTGTTTTTT. This gives the protein CAITEGQAYWEKLFF.

This clonotype has a count of ten or more. This rearrangement joins TRBV9 to TRBJ2-7; 7 bases align to TRBD2. Germline V gene sequence: CDR1 SGDLS, CDR2 YYNGEE. The CDR3 spans 12 residues. V lost 7 bases to trimming and J lost 7 bases; unmatched junction nucleotides: 8. The CDR3 protein is CASGGSSWEQYF. CDR3 bases: TGTGCCAGCGGCGGGAGCTCGTGGGAGCAGTACTTC.

This chain's CDR3 is CATSRNQGHQPQHF. For the CDR3, the DNA is TGTGCCACCAGCAGAAATCAGGGGCATCAGCCCCAGCATTTT. The gene calls are TRBV15 and TRBJ1-5; possible D gene TRBD1, 6 bases. CDR1 and CDR2 (germline): LNHNV, YYDKDF (reference sequence). Trimming pared 2 bases from V and 5 bases from J, leaving 10 bases between. The CDR3 consists of 14 residues.

This clonotype was picked up many times. V usage is TRBV19 and J usage is TRBJ1-5; D perhaps matches TRBD1 (5 bases). The ends were cut back, 7 bases at V and 0 bases at J, with 13 bases in the middle. Germline V CDR1 and CDR2: LNHDA, SQIVND (reference sequence). This CDR3 is built from 15 residues. The CDR3 loop is CASNPTEYSNQPQHF. The DNA of the CDR3 is TGTGCCAGTAACCCGACAGAATATAGCAATCAGCCCCAGCATTTT.